This TCR beta chain is drawn from a study of control samples from healthy donors and cancer patients. This clone was seen a few times. Sequencing used immunoSEQ multiplex PCR; TCRdb keeps in-frame clones, though not all of them. The repertoire holds some 100,000 clones, 85% to 95% seen once, with about 8.8% in the top ten. V gave up 11 bases and J gave up 7 bases; unmatched junction bases: 2. Per the germline V gene, CDR1 is SEHNR and CDR2 is FQNEAQ (reference sequence). This CDR3 has 12 amino acids. Sample: blood. The source is a man between 18 and 29 years old in good health. The chain recombines TRBV7-9 with TRBJ2-7; the match to TRBD2 covers 16 bases. CDR3 sequence (DNA): TGTGCCGGGACTAGCGGGAGGGCGGAGCAGTACTTC. Translating it yields CAGTSGRAEQYF.